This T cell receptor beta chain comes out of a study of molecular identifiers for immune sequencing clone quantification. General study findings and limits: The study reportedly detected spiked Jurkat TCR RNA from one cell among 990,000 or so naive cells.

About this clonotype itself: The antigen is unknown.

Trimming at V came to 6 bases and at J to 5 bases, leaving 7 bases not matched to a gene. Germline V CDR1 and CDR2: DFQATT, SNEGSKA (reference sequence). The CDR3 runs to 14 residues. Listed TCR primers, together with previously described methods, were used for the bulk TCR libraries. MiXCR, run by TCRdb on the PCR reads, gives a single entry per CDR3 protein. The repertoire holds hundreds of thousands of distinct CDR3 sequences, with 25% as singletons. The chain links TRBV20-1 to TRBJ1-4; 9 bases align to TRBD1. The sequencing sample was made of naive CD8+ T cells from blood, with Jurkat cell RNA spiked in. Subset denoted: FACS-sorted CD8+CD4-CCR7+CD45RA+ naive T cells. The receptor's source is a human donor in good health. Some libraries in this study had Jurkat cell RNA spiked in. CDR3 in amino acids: CSANDRGGNEKLFF. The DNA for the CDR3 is TGCAGTGCGAACGACAGGGGGGGGAATGAAAAACTGTTTTTT.